These 8 T cell receptor beta chains came from one sample sequenced in a study of T-cell memory formation after mild COVID-19. TCRdb fed the 5' RACE reads into MiXCR, producing one record per CDR3 protein. This table has 450,000 to 650,000 distinct CDR3 sequences, less than 25% appearing once. The material sequenced was PBMCs or a T cell subset sorted from them (not recorded which). The receptors were sampled from an adult woman who had mild COVID-19 (a few samples of this study predate the infection). Cell type and time point are not known.

The chain carries TRBV20-1 and TRBJ2-5, with TRBD1 as a possible D gene (6 bases). V dropped 6 bases and J dropped 5 bases, with 10 bases sitting between them. The CDR3 length is 11 residues. Germline V CDR1 and CDR2: DFQATT, SNEGSKA (reference sequence). In nucleotides, the CDR3 is TGCAGTGCCGGACAGTTGGAGACCCAGTACTTC. It specifies CSAGQLETQYF.

The chain joins TRBV5-1 to TRBJ2-3, with 9 bases identical to TRBD2. CDR3 length: 15 residues. CDR1 and CDR2 from the germline V gene are SGHRS and YFSETQ. J was trimmed by 2 bases and V by 4 bases; bases with no gene match: 5. Written as DNA, the CDR3 is TGCGCCAGCAGCGCCGGGACTAGCCCCACAGATACGCAGTATTTT. This codes for CASSAGTSPTDTQYF.

This clonotype showed up just a few times. The junction shows a germline mismatch at one end, possibly a read error. The rearrangement uses TRBV11-2 and TRBJ2-1, with 9 bases lining up with TRBD2. The CDR3 spans 15 residues. Per the germline V gene, CDR1 is SGHAT and CDR2 is FQNNGV. CDR3 coding DNA: TGTGCCAGCAGCTTAGCTAGCGGGAACTACACTGAGCAGTTCTTC. Its protein is CASSLASGNYTEQFF.

The rearrangement joins TRBV6-4 to TRBJ2-3; tentative D call: TRBD2 (6 bases). Deletions cut 0 bases from V and 5 bases from J, with 12 bases between. The germline CDR1 and CDR2 sequences are MRHNA and SNTAGT. The CDR3 is 15 residues long. The CDR3 loop reads CASSDSINGGDTQYF. CDR3 sequence (DNA): TGTGCCAGCAGTGACTCGATTAACGGGGGAGATACGCAGTATTTT.

This chain joins TRBV12-3 or TRBV12-4 and TRBJ2-1, with D perhaps matching TRBD2 (6 bases). V shed 4 bases and J shed 9 bases, with 13 bases lying between them. CDR3 size: 13 residues. Here the CDR3 reads CASSSPAGGEQFF. CDR3 DNA sequence: TGTGCCAGCAGTTCACCCGCCGGGGGTGAGCAGTTCTTC.

This clonotype turned up a few times. The chain's CDR3 is CATSSAGTRNEQFF. DNA of the CDR3: TGTGCCACCAGTTCCGCCGGGACTAGGAATGAGCAGTTCTTC. The chain joins TRBV24-1 to TRBJ2-1; 8 bases are shared with TRBD2. After removal of 6 bases from V and 7 bases from J, the junction contained 7 bases not matched to a gene. Germline V lookup: CDR1 KGHDR, CDR2 SFDVKD. This CDR3 has 14 residues.

This rearrangement joins TRBV12-3 or TRBV12-4 to TRBJ2-1, with 7 bases fitting TRBD1. This CDR3 is 15 amino acids long. J lost 1 base, V lost 5 bases, and 5 bases had no gene match. The CDR3 region is CASSVRDSSYNEQFF. Here the CDR3 DNA reads TGTGCCAGCAGTGTCCGGGACAGTTCCTACAATGAGCAGTTCTTC.

This clonotype was observed many times. This chain joins TRBV6-5 and TRBJ1-6; D possibly corresponds to TRBD1 (6 bases). CDR3 length equals 14 residues. The V and J ends lost 6 bases and 10 bases respectively, with 16 bases between them. Germline V gene lookup returns CDR1 MNHEY and CDR2 SVGAGI. For the CDR3, the DNA is TGTGCCAGCAGGACCCGGGACAACTACTCACCCCTCCACTTT. Translation: CASRTRDNYSPLHF.